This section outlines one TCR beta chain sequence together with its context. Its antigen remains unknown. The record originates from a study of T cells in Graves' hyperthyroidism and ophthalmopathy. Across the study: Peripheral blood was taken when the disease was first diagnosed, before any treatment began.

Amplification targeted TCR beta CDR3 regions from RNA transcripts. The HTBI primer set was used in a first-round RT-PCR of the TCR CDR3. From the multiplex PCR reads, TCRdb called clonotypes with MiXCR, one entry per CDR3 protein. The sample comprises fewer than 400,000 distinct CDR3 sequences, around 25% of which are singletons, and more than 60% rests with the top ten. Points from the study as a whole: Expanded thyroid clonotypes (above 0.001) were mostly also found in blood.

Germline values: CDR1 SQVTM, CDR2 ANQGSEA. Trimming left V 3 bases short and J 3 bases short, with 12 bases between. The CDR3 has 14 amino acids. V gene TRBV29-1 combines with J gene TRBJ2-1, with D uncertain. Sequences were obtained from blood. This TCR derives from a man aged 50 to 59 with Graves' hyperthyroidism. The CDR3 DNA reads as TGCAGCGTTGAGCTGGCTATGCTCTACAATGAGCAGTTCTTC. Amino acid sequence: CSVELAMLYNEQFF.